This T cell receptor beta chain comes out of a study of shared clonotypes between healthy human individuals. Points from the study as a whole: Several donors showed sharing of approximately 5% of naive CD4 clonotypes.

The naive CD8 fraction comprised CD45RO-negative cells positively selected for CCR7 and excluded terminally differentiated effector memory CD45RA+ cells. Each of the donors was a healthy adult who was HIV-negative and had not had a recent acute infection or vaccination. A few counts support this clone. Antigen unknown. The germline V gene encodes CDR1 MNHNS and CDR2 SASEGT. This CDR3 has 13 amino acids. V was clipped by 8 bases and J by 3 bases; unmatched bases: 7. Several immunoSEQ 96-well plates shared each subset's DNA, each plate a replicate. Some clones are missing from TCRdb's copy, which holds only in-frame ones; the method was immunoSEQ multiplex PCR. The repertoire holds around 600,000 clones, with approximately 95% as singletons.

This clonotype originated in a woman in her twenties or thirties in good health. The V and J genes are TRBV6-1 and TRBJ2-7; 7 nucleotides match TRBD1. The sample comprised naive CD8+ T cells sorted from blood. CDR3 DNA: TGTGCCAGCGAAAACAGGGGATACTACGAGCAGTACTTC. It encodes CASENRGYYEQYF.